The text below deals with one TCR beta chain. Its cognate antigen is unknown. The identical CDR3 is also encoded by other nucleotide sequences in the sample. These data originate in a study of cytomegalovirus exposure and HLA in healthy donors. Some clones are missing from TCRdb's copy, which holds only in-frame ones; the method was immunoSEQ multiplex PCR. This table holds approximately 210,000 clones, roughly 82% found once. Study-wide findings and caveats: It was found in a later analysis that first-cohort TCR clusters tended to co-occur in the 100 to 150 validation repertoires. The listing of roughly 160 TCR beta chains classed them as cytomegalovirus-associated. Reportedly, cytomegalovirus status was diagnosed with high sensitivity and specificity. TCR sequences were mostly rare, though some public TCRs occurred in many donors.

CDR1 is SGHNT, CDR2 YYREEE, per germline (reference sequence). V was pared by 0 bases and J by 4 bases, with 5 bases of the junction left unmatched. The CDR3 sequence is 16 residues long. The rearrangement links TRBV5-4 to TRBJ2-5; 11 positions match TRBD1. Sequences were obtained from PBMCs. This TCR came from a woman between 18 and 29 years old in good health and CMV-seronegative. Here the CDR3 DNA reads TGTGCCAGCAGCTTGGGGGACAGGGGGGTGAGAGAGACCCAGTACTTC. Amino acids: CASSLGDRGVRETQYF.